The clone carrying this T cell receptor (beta chain) has at least ten counts. At one end, the junction sequence differs from germline, possibly due to a read error. The CDR3 has 15 amino acids. From germline, CDR1 is LGHNA and CDR2 YNFKEQ. These data originate in a study of T-cell reconstitution after alpha-beta-depleted transplantation in children. Unique molecular identifiers were built into the TCRbeta library. TCRdb itself ran the PCR reads through MiXCR, one entry per CDR3 protein. The table lists more than 60,000 distinct CDR3 sequences, about 7.3% of them singletons. The rearrangement joins TRBV4-2 to TRBJ2-7; a weak D match, TRBD2 (6 bases). The TCR originated in a human donor who donated a stem cell graft to a child with acute lymphoblastic leukemia. Sequences were derived from PBMCs from the stem cell graft donor, sampled from the stem cell graft. The CDR3 loop reads CAISQEVGSFYEQYF. CDR3 nucleotide sequence: TGTGCCATCAGCCAAGAAGTCGGGAGTTTCTACGAGCAGTACTTC.